The TCR beta chain under discussion was sequenced for a study of OX40 agonist ivuxolimab in advanced cancers. For the study in its entirety: The costimulatory receptor OX40 (CD134) was targeted by ivuxolimab, a fully human IgG2 agonistic monoclonal antibody. Intravenous ivuxolimab was administered to patients every 2 weeks at six dose levels: 0.01, 0.1, 0.3, 1.5, 3 and 10 mg/kg. Among the roughly 54 dose-escalation patients, around 19 had hepatocellular carcinoma, around 15 melanoma, 9 renal cell carcinoma and 9 head and neck cancer. The dose-escalation cohort was almost 85% male with a mean age of about 54 years, ranging from roughly 23 to 90. Prior anti-PD-1, anti-PD-L1 or anti-CTLA-4 therapy was permitted, and checkpoint inhibitors had been received by roughly two fifths of dose-escalation patients. Partial responses were achieved by three dose-escalation patients, of whom one had hepatocellular carcinoma and two had cutaneous melanoma. The purpose of peripheral TCRbeta sequencing was to test whether ivuxolimab changed TCR sequence diversity and led to clonal T-cell expansion. The paper covers the monotherapy dose-escalation part of the phase I ivuxolimab trial, which included N of about 50 patients.

Results the study describes overall, beyond this receptor: The antigen specificity of the peripheral T cells that underwent clonal expansion was not determined. After ivuxolimab, expanded clones were on average more numerous among CD8+ T cells than among CD4+ T cells. In the 0.1-3.0 mg/kg groups, partial responders were among the patients with the lowest normalized peripheral clonal expansion, particularly in CD8+ T cells. At doses from 0.1 to 3.0 mg/kg, clonal expansion was seen in both CD4+ and CD8+ blood T cells between baseline and week 6. Low levels of normalized T-cell clonal expansion were also seen in some nonresponding patients.

Patients with a history of autoimmune disease or receiving systemic immunosuppression were excluded from the trial. Peripheral blood for TCR sequencing was collected from all dose cohorts at baseline, on cycle 4 day 1, and on cycle 7 day 1. The samples were taken from a phase I, first-in-human, multicenter, open-label dose-escalation trial of ivuxolimab. The trial enrolled adults with locally advanced or metastatic head and neck squamous cell, hepatocellular, melanoma or renal cell carcinoma. CD4+ and CD8+ T cells were sorted separately from peripheral blood before TCR sequencing. Points on this clone: Which antigen it targets is not known. No much larger clonotype is one base removed from it; base qualities were not supplied.

Genomic DNA was isolated from the sorted cells so that the TCRbeta CDR3 region could be sequenced. The immunoSEQ Assay was used for sequencing of TCRbeta CDR3 regions. TCRdb took over this immuneACCESS table, retaining in-frame rearrangements with V and J assigned. Such tables are incomplete; in checked studies, under half of the missing clones stem from an unresolved V gene, and the remainder is unexplained. A total of approximately 69,000 clones appear in this sample, 70% to 90% of them only once. The ten largest clones capture over 4.5% of the sample. V loses 4 bases at its end and J loses 7 bases; junction bases beyond the gene matches: 9. Including the terminal cysteine and phenylalanine, the CDR3 comprises 15 residues. CDR3 DNA is the only sequence kept; it has 45 bases, read in frame from the first base. Per the germline V gene, LGHNT is the CDR1 and FRNRAP is the CDR2.

The TCR was taken from an adult with an advanced solid tumor such as melanoma, head and neck, liver or kidney cancer. The receptor chain draws on TRBV12-5 and TRBJ1-4, and 7 bases in between align with TRBD1. This specimen was CD4+ or CD8+ T cells sorted from blood, taken in a trial of the OX40 agonist ivuxolimab. In nucleotide form, the sequence is TGTGCTAGTGGTTCCCGGACAGGCTCGGGTGAAAAACTGTTTTTT. Its translation is CASGSRTGSGEKLFF.